This is a list of T cell receptor beta chains from one sample in a study of T cells in Graves' hyperthyroidism and ophthalmopathy. TCRdb analysed the multiplex PCR reads with MiXCR anew, one entry per CDR3 protein. The sample yields about 270,000 distinct CDR3 sequences, approximately 26% seen once. Sequencing was carried out using blood. The receptors here all came from a man aged 35 to 55 with Graves' hyperthyroidism that later progressed to Graves' ophthalmopathy. Each CDR3 is given with its conserved first and last residue. The D gene is left open where the match is weak. Clone size is not always given. Where it is, it says once, few, many or a class for expanded clones.

>TRBJ2-7|TRBD2|-|TRBV6-1
TGTGCCAGCAGCAGCGGTAGCGGGAGGGCCGGGTACGAGCAGTACTTC
CASSSGSGRAGYEQYF
>TRBJ2-5|TRBD1|few|TRBV6-1
TGTGCCAGCAGTGAAGCCACGGGACAGTGGGAGACCCAGTACTTC
CASSEATGQWETQYF
>TRBJ1-2|-|-|TRBV6-5
TGTGCCAGCAGTTATTCGGCCACGGCGAATTCTAACTATGGCTACACCTTC
CASSYSATANSNYGYTF
>TRBJ2-5|-|many|TRBV5-1
TGCGCCAGCAGCTTCAAATCGCAGGTGGGCCAACAAGAGACCCAGTACTTC
CASSFKSQVGQQETQYF
>TRBJ1-1|-|many|TRBV5-1
TGCGCCAGCAGCCCCCAGCGAATACGGCCGAACACTGAAGCTTTCTTT
CASSPQRIRPNTEAFF
>TRBJ2-7|TRBD1|many|TRBV20-1
TGCAGTGCTAGACCCGGGACAGGGGGCCCCTACGAGCAGTACTTC
CSARPGTGGPYEQYF
>TRBJ1-5|TRBD1|many|TRBV14
TGTGCCAGCAGCCAAGGGCCAGGGGGCGCGTGGCCCCAGCATTTT
CASSQGPGGAWPQHF
>TRBJ2-7|-|-|TRBV6-1
TGTGCCAGCAGTGGGGCGGAGGCCTTGCTACGGGAGCAGTACTTC
CASSGAEALLREQYF
>TRBJ2-7|TRBD2|many|TRBV12-5
TGTGCTAGTGGTTTGGTACTAGCGGGTAATTCCTACGAGCAGTACTTC
CASGLVLAGNSYEQYF
>TRBJ1-1|-|many|TRBV15
TGTGCCACCAGTAGGGACGGACCTGAAGCTTTCTTT
CATSRDGPEAFF
>TRBJ2-7|TRBD1|-|TRBV30
TGTGCCTGGGCTCCGGACAGGGGGCGCTACGAGCAGTACTTC
CAWAPDRGRYEQYF
>TRBJ1-3|-|many|TRBV6-8
TGTGCCATTAAACCCTGGCGGATCTCTGGAAACACCATATATTTT
CAIKPWRISGNTIYF
>TRBJ1-1|-|many|TRBV18
TGTGCCAGCAGCCCGCTGGGGACTGAAGCTTTCTTT
CASSPLGTEAFF
>TRBJ2-7|-|-|TRBV6-1
TGTGCCAGCAAGAAGGACAGTTCCTACGAGCAGTACTTC
CASKKDSSYEQYF
>TRBJ1-2|-|many|TRBV19
TGTGCCAGTAGTAGGCTCCGACAGGCCCCGGTCGGCTACACCTTC
CASSRLRQAPVGYTF
>TRBJ1-3|-|many|TRBV12-3/TRBV12-4
TGTGCCAGCAGTTTAGCGTCTAGGGCAGGCCGGAGAAACACCATATATTTT
CASSLASRAGRRNTIYF
>TRBJ1-2|-|-|TRBV20-1
TGCAGTGCCCTGACCACCACGGGGGGCTACACCTTC
CSALTTTGGYTF
>TRBJ2-5|-|-|TRBV6-1
TGTGCCAGCAGGGTCGGACTGATAAAAGAGACCCAGTACTTC
CASRVGLIKETQYF
>TRBJ2-7|-|many|TRBV10-3
TGTGCCATCAGTCTCGGGACGGTCTCCTACGAGCAGTACTTC
CAISLGTVSYEQYF
>TRBJ2-2|TRBD2|few|TRBV19
TGTGCCAGTAGTCTCCGAGAGGCCGGGCTAGCGGGAGTGGGCGGGGAGCTGTTTTTT
CASSLREAGLAGVGGELFF
>TRBJ2-7|TRBD2|-|TRBV6-2/TRBV6-3
TGTGCCAGCAGTCCCGCCCTGATTAGCGGGAGAGTGGGGGAGCAGTACTTC
CASSPALISGRVGEQYF
>TRBJ2-2|-|many|TRBV5-1
TGCGCCAGCAGCTTGTCTCAGGGTTTCACCGGGGAGCTGTTTTTT
CASSLSQGFTGELFF
>TRBJ2-5|TRBD1|many|TRBV15
TGTGCCACCAGCAGAGGGGGGGGGACAGGGGTACATCAAGAGACCCAGTACTTC
CATSRGGGTGVHQETQYF
>TRBJ1-2|-|many|TRBV30
TGTGCCTGGATTCCCGCTCTGGTAGGGAAGGACTACACCTTC
CAWIPALVGKDYTF
>TRBJ2-5|-|-|TRBV4-3
TGCGCCAGCAGCCAAGAATGGAAACAGACCCAGTACTTC
CASSQEWKQTQYF
>TRBJ2-2|TRBD2|many|TRBV7-2
TGTGCCAGCAGCTCAGGGCCCGGGAGGGCCGCCGGGGAGCTGTTTTTT
CASSSGPGRAAGELFF
>TRBJ2-6|-|-|TRBV6-1
TGTGCCAGCAGTGAAGGTTGGAACTCTGGGGCCAACGTCCTGACTTTC
CASSEGWNSGANVLTF